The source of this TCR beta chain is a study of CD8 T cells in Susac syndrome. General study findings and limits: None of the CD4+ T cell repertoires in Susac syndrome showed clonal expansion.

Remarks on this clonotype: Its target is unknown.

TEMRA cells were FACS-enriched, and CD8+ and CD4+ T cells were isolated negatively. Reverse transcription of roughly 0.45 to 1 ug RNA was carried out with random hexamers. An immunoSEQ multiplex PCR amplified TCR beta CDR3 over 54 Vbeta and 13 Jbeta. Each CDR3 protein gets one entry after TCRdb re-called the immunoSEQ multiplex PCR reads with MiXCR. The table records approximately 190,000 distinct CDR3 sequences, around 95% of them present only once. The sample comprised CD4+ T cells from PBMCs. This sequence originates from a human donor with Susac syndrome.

This CDR3 reads CASSPGQGRFSPLHF. The CDR3, as DNA: TGTGCCAGCAGCCCGGGACAGGGGAGGTTTTCACCCCTCCACTTT. V and J are TRBV14 and TRBJ1-6, with 10 bases identical to TRBD1. The length of the CDR3 is 15 residues. Germline loops: CDR1 SGHDN, CDR2 FVKESK. V trimming: 4 bases; J trimming: 9 bases; junction bases outside the gene matches: 6.